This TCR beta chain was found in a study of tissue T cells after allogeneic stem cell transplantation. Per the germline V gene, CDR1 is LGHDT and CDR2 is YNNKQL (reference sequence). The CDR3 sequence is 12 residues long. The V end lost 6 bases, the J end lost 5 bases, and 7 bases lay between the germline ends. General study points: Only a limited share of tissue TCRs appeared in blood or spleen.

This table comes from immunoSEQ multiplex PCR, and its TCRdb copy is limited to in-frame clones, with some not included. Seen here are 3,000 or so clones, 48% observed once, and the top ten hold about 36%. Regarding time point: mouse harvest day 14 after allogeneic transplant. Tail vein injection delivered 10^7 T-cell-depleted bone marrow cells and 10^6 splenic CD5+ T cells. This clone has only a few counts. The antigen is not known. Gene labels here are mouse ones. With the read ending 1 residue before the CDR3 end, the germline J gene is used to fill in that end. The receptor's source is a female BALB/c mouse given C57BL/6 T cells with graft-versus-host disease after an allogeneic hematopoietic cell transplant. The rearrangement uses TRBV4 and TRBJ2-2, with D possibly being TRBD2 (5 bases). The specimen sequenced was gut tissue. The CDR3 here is CASRHWTGQLYF. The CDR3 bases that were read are TGTGCCAGCAGACACTGGACCGGGCAGCTCTAC.